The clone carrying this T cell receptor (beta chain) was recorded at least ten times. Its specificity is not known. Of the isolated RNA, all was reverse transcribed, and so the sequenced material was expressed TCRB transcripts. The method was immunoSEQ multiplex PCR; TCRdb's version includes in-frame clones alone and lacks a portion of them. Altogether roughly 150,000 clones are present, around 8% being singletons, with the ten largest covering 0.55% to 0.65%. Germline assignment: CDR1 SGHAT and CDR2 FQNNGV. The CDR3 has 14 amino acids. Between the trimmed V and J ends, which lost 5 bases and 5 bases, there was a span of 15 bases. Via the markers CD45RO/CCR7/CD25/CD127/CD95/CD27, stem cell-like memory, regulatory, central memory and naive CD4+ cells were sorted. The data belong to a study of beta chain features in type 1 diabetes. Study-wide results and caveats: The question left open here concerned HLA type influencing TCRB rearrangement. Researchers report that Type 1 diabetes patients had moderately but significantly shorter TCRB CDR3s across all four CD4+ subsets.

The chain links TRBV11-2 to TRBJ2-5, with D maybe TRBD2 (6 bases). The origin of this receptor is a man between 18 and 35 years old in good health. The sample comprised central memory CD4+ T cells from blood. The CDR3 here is CASSPILRGETQYF. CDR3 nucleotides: TGTGCCAGCAGCCCCATCCTCCGGGGGGAGACCCAGTACTTC.